Each of the 17 T cell receptor beta chains below was sequenced from the same sample in a study of lung T cells in sarcoidosis with Löfgren's syndrome. TCRdb redid the calling of the reads with MiXCR, one entry per CDR3 protein. The table lists about 19,000 distinct CDR3 sequences, 21% of them singletons. Sequencing was carried out using CD4+ T cells from bronchoalveolar lavage. The receptors stem from a human donor with sarcoidosis (Löfgren's syndrome or another form), or a control subject (not recorded which).

Points on this clonotype: This may be a read error, as it is one base from a much larger clone. The J gene is TRBJ2-1, the V gene TRBV11-2; TRBD1 matches at 12 bases. This CDR3 is built from 16 residues. CDR1 and CDR2 (germline): SGHAT, FQNNGV. CDR3 sequence (DNA): TGTGCCAGCAGCTACTTGGGACAGGGGGCCTCAAATGAGCAGCTCTTC. The encoded protein is CASSYLGQGASNEQLF.

This clonotype was recorded a few times. CDR3 nucleotide sequence: TGTGCCAGCAGCCGGGGACAGACCCCTAGCGAGCAGTACTTC. Translated: CASSRGQTPSEQYF. The chain has TRBV5-4 and TRBJ2-7, with 7 bases fitting TRBD1. Germline V gene sequence: CDR1 SGHNT, CDR2 YYREEE (reference sequence). This CDR3 has 14 residues. Trimming at V came to 4 bases and at J to 6 bases, leaving 10 bases not matched to a gene.

This clonotype qualifies as medium-sized. This chain connects TRBV6-6 to TRBJ2-1; 7 positions agree with TRBD2. The germline V gene encodes CDR1 MNHNY and CDR2 SVGAGI (reference sequence). The CDR3 consists of 16 residues. V gave up 0 bases and J gave up 8 bases; unmatched junction bases: 10. Here the CDR3 reads CASSYSGGGQSYEQFF. The CDR3 DNA follows: TGTGCCAGCAGTTACTCTGGGGGAGGGCAGTCCTATGAGCAGTTCTTC.

By frequency in the sample, this clonotype is medium-sized (0.01 to 0.1%). The rearrangement joins TRBV6-1 to TRBJ2-1; 12 bases agree with TRBD2. V was clipped by 5 bases and J by 5 bases; unmatched bases: 7. CDR3 length: 16 amino acids. Germline V gives CDR1 MNHNS, CDR2 SASEGT. CDR3 nucleotides: TGTGCCAGCAGTTCCGGCCGACTAGCGGGAGACAATGAGCAGTTCTTC. This sequence encodes CASSSGRLAGDNEQFF.

This clonotype was observed at least ten times. The CDR3, as DNA: TGTGCCATCAGTGACGGGGGGAACTACGAGCAGTACTTC. Encoded protein: CAISDGGNYEQYF. The rearrangement links TRBV10-3 to TRBJ2-7; TRBD2 agrees at 7 bases. From germline, CDR1 is ENHRY and CDR2 SYGVKD. The CDR3 is 13 residues long. The trim removed 3 bases at V and 3 bases at J, leaving 2 bases unmatched.

This clonotype is judged medium-sized. V gene TRBV7-9 combines with J gene TRBJ2-1, with TRBD1 matching over 8 bases. Germline CDR1 reads SEHNR; CDR2 reads FQNEAQ (reference sequence). With V trimmed by 7 bases and J by 13 bases, 12 bases remained unmatched. The length of the CDR3 is 13 residues. The CDR3 DNA follows: TGTGCCAGCATCGCCGAGGGGACAGGACCCCAGTTCTTC. It yields the protein CASIAEGTGPQFF.

This clonotype was seen ten or more times. CDR3 in DNA: TGTGCCAGCAGCTTTAGAGGGGGCACCGGGGAGCTGTTTTTT. It specifies CASSFRGGTGELFF. The chain has TRBV7-2 and TRBJ2-2, with D possibly matching TRBD1 (6 bases). The CDR3 spans 14 residues. The V end lost 3 bases, the J end lost 4 bases, and 9 bases lay between the germline ends. Germline V lookup: CDR1 SGHTA, CDR2 FQGNSA.

Sample share makes this clonotype medium-sized. This chain links TRBV20-1 with TRBJ2-7, with D possibly TRBD2 on 7 matching bases. The V end was cut by 0 bases, the J end by 0 bases, with 18 bases between. The CDR3 is 17 residues long. CDR1 DFQATT and CDR2 SNEGSKA come from the germline V gene (reference sequence). CDR3 in DNA: TGCAGTGCTAGAGACCCCCGGAGGGGGGGTTACTCCTACGAGCAGTACTTC. Amino acids: CSARDPRRGGYSYEQYF.

Concerning this clonotype: With a much larger clone just one base away, this may be a read error. The rearrangement links TRBV10-3 to TRBJ2-3; D might be TRBD2 (6 bases). Deletions cut 2 bases from V and 7 bases from J, with 13 bases between. The germline V gene encodes CDR1 ENHRY and CDR2 SYGVKD. The CDR3 is made up of 14 amino acids. The CDR3 protein is CAISEAREAYTQYF. The DNA of the CDR3 is TGTGCCATCAGTGAGGCCAGGGAGGCATATACGCAGTATTTT.

There are many counts of this clonotype. The V call is TRBV4-3, the J call TRBJ2-1; a possible D gene is TRBD2 (5 bases). The ends were cut back, 1 base at V and 6 bases at J, with 13 bases in the middle. CDR1 is LGHNA and CDR2 is YSLEER in the germline V gene. This CDR3 has 15 amino acids. The CDR3 reads CASSQGSYGGNEQFF. The CDR3 coding sequence is TGCGCCAGCAGCCAAGGATCCTATGGAGGCAATGAGCAGTTCTTC.

The genes are TRBV19 and TRBJ2-3, with a weak D call TRBD2 (6 bases). CDR3 length equals 14 residues. From germline, CDR1 is LNHDA and CDR2 SQIVND (reference sequence). The V and J ends lost 1 base and 4 bases respectively, with 9 bases between them. This chain's CDR3 is CASSIAGEADTQYF. In nucleotides, the CDR3 is TGTGCCAGTAGTATAGCGGGAGAGGCAGATACGCAGTATTTT.

This clonotype showed up just a few times. This chain uses TRBV2 with TRBJ1-1, with 8 bases matching TRBD1. Germline assignment: CDR1 SNHLY and CDR2 FYNNEI. The CDR3 covers 14 residues. The junction had 9 bases not matched to a gene; V was cut back by 11 bases and J by 1 base. This CDR3 reads CAGRKGTGNTEAFF. The CDR3 nucleotides are TGTGCCGGACGAAAAGGGACAGGGAACACTGAAGCTTTCTTT.

The rearrangement uses TRBV29-1 and TRBJ2-7; D is ambiguous. V lost 1 base and J lost 6, with 13 bases in between. There are 13 residues in the CDR3. Looked up from germline, CDR1 is SQVTM and CDR2 is ANQGSEA. DNA for the CDR3: TGCAGCGTTGAAGGGGGAATAACCTGCGAGCAGTACTTC. Its translation is CSVEGGITCEQYF.

A word on this clonotype: The germline gene is not matched at one end of the junction; a read error may be the cause. This chain joins TRBV12-3 or TRBV12-4 and TRBJ2-1; D possibly corresponds to TRBD1 (6 bases). CDR3 length: 16 amino acids. The CDR3 nucleotides read TGTACCAGCATCTTGGGACCGCTGGGGGCCTACAAAGAGCAGTTCTTC. It specifies CTSILGPLGAYKEQFF.

This clonotype was picked up a small number of times. This sequence joins TRBV12-3 or TRBV12-4 and TRBJ2-7, with 7 bases aligning to TRBD1. This CDR3 has 13 residues. The junction had 6 bases not matched to a gene; V was cut back by 5 bases and J by 5 bases. The CDR3 bases are TGTGCCAGCAGTCCCGGGACAGCGGACGAGCAGTACTTC. It yields the protein CASSPGTADEQYF.

Only a few counts were recorded for this clonotype. The chain recombines TRBV28 with TRBJ1-1; D not certain. This CDR3 comprises 14 residues. The germline V gene has CDR1 MDHEN and CDR2 SYDVKM. V was shortened by 2 bases and J by 0 bases, with 7 bases between the two germline ends. The CDR3 DNA follows: TGTGCCAGCAGTTTAGCGACATTGAACACTGAAGCTTTCTTT. Amino acids: CASSLATLNTEAFF.

The gene calls are TRBV3-1 and TRBJ1-1; D unclear. CDR1 and CDR2 from the germline V gene are LGHDT and YNNKEL (reference sequence). CDR3 length: 14 residues. The germline V and J ends were trimmed by 4 bases and 6 bases, with 15 bases remaining between them. The CDR3 reads CASSPQPLQSEAFF. The CDR3 DNA follows: TGTGCCAGCAGCCCGCAGCCATTACAGTCTGAAGCTTTCTTT.